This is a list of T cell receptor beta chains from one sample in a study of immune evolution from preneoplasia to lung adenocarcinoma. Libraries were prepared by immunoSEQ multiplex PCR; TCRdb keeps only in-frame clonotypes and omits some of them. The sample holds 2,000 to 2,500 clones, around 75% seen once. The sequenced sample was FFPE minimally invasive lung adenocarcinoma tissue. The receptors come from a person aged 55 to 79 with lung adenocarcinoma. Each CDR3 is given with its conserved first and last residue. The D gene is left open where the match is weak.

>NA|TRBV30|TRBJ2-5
CAWSLGRRETQYF
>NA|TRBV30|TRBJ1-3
CAWSAVGSGNTIYF
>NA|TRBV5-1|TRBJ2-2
CASSLRQPSVGAGELFF
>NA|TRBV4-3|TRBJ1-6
CASSQDGVYNSPLHF
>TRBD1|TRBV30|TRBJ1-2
CAWAGTGLPGGYTF
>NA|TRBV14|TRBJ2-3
CASSREGVRGVLTTDTQYF
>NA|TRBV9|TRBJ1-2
CASSVMHYGYTF
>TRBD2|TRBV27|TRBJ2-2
CASRARTSAVGELFF
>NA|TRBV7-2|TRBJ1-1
CASSLVAGQTEAFF
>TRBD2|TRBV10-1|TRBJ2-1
CASSEERGPPVSYNEQFF
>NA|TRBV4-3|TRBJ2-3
CASSRGFLTSTDTQYF
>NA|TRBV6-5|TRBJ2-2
CASRPGQRNTGELFF
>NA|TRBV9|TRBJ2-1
CASSVAWASYNEQFF
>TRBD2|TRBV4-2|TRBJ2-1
CASSQDSLAGEPNNEQFF
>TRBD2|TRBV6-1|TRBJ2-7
CASSERLAESYEQYF
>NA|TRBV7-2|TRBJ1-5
CASSQQGFNQPQHF
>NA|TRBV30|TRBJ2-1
CAWAPGTIPYEQFF
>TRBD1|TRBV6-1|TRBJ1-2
CASSEGRGPGYTF
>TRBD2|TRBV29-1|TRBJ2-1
CSVLPYLTSGDNEQFF
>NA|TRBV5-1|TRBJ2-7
CASSISGTYGEEQYF
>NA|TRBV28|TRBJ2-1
CASSLLPLNYNEQFF
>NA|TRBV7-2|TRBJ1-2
CASSLVGGSEGYTF
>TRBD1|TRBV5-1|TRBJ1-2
CASSQQGAAVADGYTF
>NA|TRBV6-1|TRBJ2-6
CASSAMREQSRANVLTF
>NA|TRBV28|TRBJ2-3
CASSRPGHTDTQYF
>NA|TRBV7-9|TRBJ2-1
CASSSVDEQFF